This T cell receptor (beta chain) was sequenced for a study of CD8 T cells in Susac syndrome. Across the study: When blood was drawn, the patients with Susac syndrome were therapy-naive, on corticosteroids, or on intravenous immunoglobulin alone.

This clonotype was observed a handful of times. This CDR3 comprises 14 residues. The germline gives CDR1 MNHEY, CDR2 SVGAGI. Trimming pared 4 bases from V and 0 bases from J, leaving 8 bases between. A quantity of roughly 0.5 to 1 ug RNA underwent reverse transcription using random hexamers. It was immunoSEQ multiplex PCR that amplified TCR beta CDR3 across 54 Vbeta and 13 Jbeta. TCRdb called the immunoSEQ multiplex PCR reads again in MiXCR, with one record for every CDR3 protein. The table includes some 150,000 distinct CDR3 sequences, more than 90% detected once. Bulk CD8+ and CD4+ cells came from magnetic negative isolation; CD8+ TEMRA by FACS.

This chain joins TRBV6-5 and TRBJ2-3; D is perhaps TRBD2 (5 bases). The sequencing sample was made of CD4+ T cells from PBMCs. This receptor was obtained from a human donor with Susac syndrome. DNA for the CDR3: TGTGCCAGCAGTTCAACGGGGAGCACAGATACGCAGTATTTT. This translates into CASSSTGSTDTQYF.